The 31 T cell receptor beta chains reported below all come from one sample, sequenced in a study of Graves' ophthalmopathy and Graves' hyperthyroidism. Amplification targeted the TCR beta CDR3 regions, with RNA transcripts as the source material. Amplification began with first-round RT-PCR using HTBI primers, then second-round multiplex PCR was performed. One entry per CDR3 protein results from TCRdb running MiXCR on the multiplex PCR reads. The repertoire has about 740,000 distinct CDR3 sequences, 35% to 50% of them found once; the top ten carry roughly 45%. Source material: peripheral blood. These receptors all stem from an adult man with Graves' ophthalmopathy.

This clonotype came up once. The junction departs from the called germline gene at one end, perhaps through a read error. The CDR3 is CASSYPTGDRTKFYGYTF. CDR3 coding DNA: TGTGCCAGCAGTTACCCGACAGGGGACCGTACCAAATTCTATGGCTACACCTTC. V usage is TRBV10-3 and J usage is TRBJ1-2; 8 bases fit TRBD1. The CDR3 is 18 amino acids. The germline CDR1 and CDR2 sequences are ENHRY and SYGVKD.

The chain employs TRBV5-1 and TRBJ2-2, with no clear D. CDR1 SGHRS and CDR2 YFSETQ come from the germline V gene. Trimming pared 0 bases from V and 3 bases from J, leaving 9 bases between. This CDR3 spans 15 amino acids. CDR3 nucleotide sequence: TGCGCCAGCAGCTTGGCCGCAGGAGACACCGGGGAGCTGTTTTTT. Protein sequence: CASSLAAGDTGELFF.

The genes are TRBV25-1 and TRBJ2-2; TRBD1 might be the D (6 bases). Germline assignment: CDR1 MGHDK and CDR2 SYGVNS. V lost 8 bases and J lost 4, with 11 bases in between. CDR3 length: 13 amino acids. CDR3 bases: TGTGCCAGCTCGGGACAAAGCACCGGGGAGCTGTTTTTT. Protein: CASSGQSTGELFF. Together with reference TRBV25-1 and TRBJ2-2, the CDR3 gives the full variable domain: EADIYQTPRYLVIGTGKKITLECSQTMGHDKMYWYQQDPGMELHLIHYSYGVNSTEKGDLSSESTVSRIRTEHFPLTLESARPSHTSQYLCASSGQSTGELFFGEGSRLTVL.

This clonotype was recorded at least ten times. The chain carries TRBV24-1 and TRBJ1-1; D call uncertain. CDR1 is KGHDR and CDR2 is SFDVKD in the germline V gene. V dropped 3 bases and J dropped 3 bases, with 7 bases sitting between them. CDR3 length: 13 residues. CDR3 coding DNA: TGTGCCACCAGTGATCCCACTCACACTGAAGCTTTCTTT. As protein: CATSDPTHTEAFF.

This chain connects TRBV12-3 or TRBV12-4 to TRBJ1-4, with TRBD1 identical over 8 bases. J lost 8 bases, V lost 6 bases, and 8 bases had no gene match. The CDR3 spans 14 residues. Written as DNA, the CDR3 is TGTGCCAGCAGGCCCGGGACAGGAACGGAAAAACTGTTTTTT. This encodes CASRPGTGTEKLFF.

This sequence joins TRBV14 and TRBJ2-5; D is unclear. The CDR3 contains 13 residues. Trimming removed 1 base from V and 6 bases from J, with 9 bases in between. The germline gives CDR1 SGHDN, CDR2 FVKESK. CDR3 amino acids: CASSQGPLQTQYF. The CDR3 DNA reads as TGTGCCAGCAGCCAAGGACCCCTACAGACCCAGTACTTC.

The chain uses TRBV7-9 and TRBJ2-7; D possibly corresponds to TRBD2 (5 bases). With 1 base removed from V and 2 bases from J, the gap between germline ends came to 18 bases. Per germline, CDR1 SEHNR and CDR2 FQNEAQ (reference sequence). CDR3 length: 17 residues. CDR3 loop: CASSLGEQRSWPYEQYF. In DNA form, the CDR3 reads TGTGCCAGCAGCTTAGGAGAGCAGCGGTCGTGGCCCTACGAGCAGTACTTC.

This clonotype was observed at least ten times. V is TRBV7-6 and J is TRBJ2-2; possibly TRBD1 for D (5 bases). Trimming removed 2 bases from V and 4 bases from J, with 11 bases in between. CDR1 and CDR2 from the germline V gene are SGHVS and FNYEAQ. The CDR3 extends over 15 amino acids. The CDR3 is CASSLPQGGTGELFF. The CDR3 region has the DNA TGTGCCAGCAGCTTACCCCAGGGCGGCACCGGGGAGCTGTTTTTT. Looking up the rest from reference TRBV7-6 and TRBJ2-2 gives the full variable domain: GAGVSQSPRYKVTKRGQDVALRCDPISGHVSLYWYRQALGQGPEFLTYFNYEAQQDKSGLPNDRFSAERPEGSISTLTIQRTEQRDSAMYRCASSLPQGGTGELFFGEGSRLTVL.

In its sample, this clonotype was seen a few times. The chain employs TRBV25-1 and TRBJ1-2, with 8 nucleotides matching TRBD1. V shed 4 bases and J 6 bases; nucleotides not matched to a gene: 4. Looked up from germline, CDR1 is MGHDK and CDR2 is SYGVNS. This CDR3 is 13 amino acids long. In DNA, the CDR3 is TGTGCCAGCAGTGCAGGGGGCGGGGATGGCTACACCTTC. It yields the protein CASSAGGGDGYTF.

This clonotype has a count of ten or more. The V call is TRBV29-1, the J call TRBJ1-2, with 9 bases matching TRBD1. This CDR3 contains 11 residues. Trimming removed 8 bases from V and 6 bases from J; junction bases left unmatched: 4. CDR1 is SQVTM, CDR2 ANQGSEA, per germline. CDR3 in amino acids: CSTRQGDGYTF. The CDR3, as DNA: TGCAGCACCCGACAGGGGGATGGCTACACCTTC.

The chain combines TRBV2 with TRBJ2-7, with TRBD1 matching over 7 bases. Trimming cost V 5 bases and J 7 bases; bases outside gene matches: 8. Germline values: CDR1 SNHLY, CDR2 FYNNEI. The CDR3 covers 13 residues. As DNA, the CDR3 is TGTGCCAGCAGTTCGACAGGGATCGGGGAGCAGTACTTC. Translation: CASSSTGIGEQYF.

This clonotype was found many times. The chain combines TRBV7-9 with TRBJ1-2, with TRBD1 as a possible D gene (6 bases). CDR1 and CDR2 (germline): SEHNR, FQNEAQ (reference sequence). The CDR3 is made up of 14 amino acids. The V end was cut by 1 base, the J end by 7 bases, with 13 bases between. The CDR3 DNA is TGTGCCAGCAGCTTAGGTGCAGGGGACGGTGGCTACACCTTC. This sequence encodes CASSLGAGDGGYTF.

This clonotype has a count of ten or more. This sequence joins TRBV7-2 and TRBJ1-2, with D possibly TRBD1 on 5 matching bases. There are 13 residues in the CDR3. V dropped 6 bases and J dropped 1 base, with 9 bases sitting between them. Germline V CDR1 and CDR2: SGHTA, FQGNSA. The CDR3 coding sequence is TGTGCCAGCAGTCGGACAATTAACTATGGCTACACCTTC. This sequence encodes CASSRTINYGYTF.

This rearrangement joins TRBV2 to TRBJ2-7; the match to TRBD1 covers 7 bases. J lost 0 bases, V lost 6 bases, and 11 bases had no gene match. Germline V gene sequence: CDR1 SNHLY, CDR2 FYNNEI. This CDR3 is 16 amino acids long. CDR3 sequence (DNA): TGTGCCAGCAGGCCCTCGACAGGGCCGAGCTCCTACGAGCAGTACTTC. It specifies CASRPSTGPSSYEQYF.

The chain recombines TRBV24-1 with TRBJ2-2, with 9 bases matching TRBD1. Germline lookup yields CDR1 KGHDR and CDR2 SFDVKD. The V segment lost 6 bases and the J segment 6 bases; nucleotides outside the gene matches: 10. CDR3 length: 16 residues. CDR3 nucleotides: TGTGCCACCAGTCGATTTCCCGGGACAGGGTCCGGGGAGCTGTTTTTT. It yields the protein CATSRFPGTGSGELFF.

This clonotype appeared a few times. V and J are TRBV7-9 and TRBJ1-3, with 7 nucleotides matching TRBD1. J lost 0 bases, V lost 5 bases, and 10 bases had no gene match. The CDR3 totals 17 residues. Germline loops: CDR1 SEHNR, CDR2 FQNEAQ (reference sequence). CDR3 DNA sequence: TGTGCCAGCAGCGCTGGGACAGCTGGAAGCTCTGGAAACACCATATATTTT. This sequence encodes CASSAGTAGSSGNTIYF.

This clonotype has a count of ten or more. V is TRBV27 and J is TRBJ1-6; D is uncertain. This CDR3 has 14 residues. The germline V gene has CDR1 MNHEY and CDR2 SMNVEV (reference sequence). The V end was cut by 3 bases, the J end by 5 bases, with 8 bases between. CDR3 bases: TGTGCCAGCAGTTTCCGGGTCGATAATTCACCCCTCCACTTT. It is translated as CASSFRVDNSPLHF.

The rearrangement uses TRBV20-1 and TRBJ2-7; the D is unclear. Germline CDR1 is DFQATT and CDR2 is SNEGSKA (reference sequence). The V and J ends lost 2 bases and 6 bases respectively, with 23 bases between them. This CDR3 region has 16 residues. In DNA form, the CDR3 reads TGCAGTGCTAGATCTAGACCGGGCCTGCTCGAATCCGAGCAGTACTTC. This translates into CSARSRPGLLESEQYF.

Regarding this clonotype: The junction differs from germline at one of its ends, possibly a read error. The chain employs TRBV10-3 and TRBJ2-6, with 8 bases fitting TRBD1. Germline V gives CDR1 ENHRY, CDR2 SYGVKD. The CDR3 covers 18 residues. CDR3 sequence: CAIQQSQGVSSGANVRTF. The DNA for the CDR3 is TGTGCCATCCAACAATCACAGGGGGTTTCTTCTGGGGCCAATGTCCGGACTTTC.

This clonotype was counted ten times or more. This chain joins TRBV29-1 and TRBJ2-7, with D possibly matching TRBD1 (6 bases). The CDR3 has 12 amino acids. V lost 6 bases to trimming and J lost 1 base, with 10 bases between them. Germline values: CDR1 SQVTM, CDR2 ANQGSEA. The CDR3 nucleotides are TGCAGCGTGTCGCAGGGGTCCTACGAGCAGTACTTC. It translates to CSVSQGSYEQYF.

The chain joins TRBV20-1 to TRBJ2-2; D not resolved. The V end was cut by 6 bases, the J end by 2 bases, with 7 bases between. Per germline, CDR1 DFQATT and CDR2 SNEGSKA (reference sequence). This CDR3 is 12 amino acids long. The CDR3 loop reads CSADENTGELFF. CDR3 nucleotides: TGCAGTGCCGATGAAAACACCGGGGAGCTGTTTTTT.

The genes are TRBV7-2 and TRBJ1-5; a weak D match, TRBD1 (6 bases). Germline CDR1 and CDR2: SGHTA and FQGNSA. This CDR3 spans 13 amino acids. Trimming cost V 9 bases and J 8 bases, with 17 bases left between them. The CDR3 coding sequence is TGTGCCAGTCGAACTGGGGGCAGGGAGCCCCAGCATTTT. Translation: CASRTGGREPQHF.

J is TRBJ1-6 and V is TRBV29-1; 9 bases align to TRBD1. This CDR3 is 12 amino acids long. Trimming took 7 bases from V and 6 from J; bases not matched to a gene: 1. Germline CDR1 reads SQVTM; CDR2 reads ANQGSEA. The CDR3 spells CSGTGVNSPLHF. Here the CDR3 DNA reads TGCAGCGGGACAGGGGTTAATTCACCCCTCCACTTT. Looking up the rest from reference TRBV29-1 and TRBJ1-6 gives the full variable domain: SAVISQKPSRDICQRGTSLTIQCQVDSQVTMMFWYRQQPGQSLTLIATANQGSEATYESGFVIDKFPISRPNLTFSTLTVSNMSPEDSSIYLCSGTGVNSPLHFGNGTRLTVT.

There are many counts of this clonotype. The junction departs from germline at one end; a sequencing error may be responsible. This sequence joins TRBV4-3 and TRBJ1-2; no clear D gene. In germline, CDR1 is LGHNA, CDR2 YSLEER. The CDR3 length is 12 residues. Here the CDR3 DNA reads TGTGCCAGCAGCCAAGACGCCAGGTGGTGCACCTTC. Translation gives CASSQDARWCTF.

This clonotype was detected a few times. V usage is TRBV7-2 and J usage is TRBJ2-7, with 8 positions matching TRBD2. The J call is doubtful: the DNA matches TRBJ2-1 better. CDR1 SGHTA and CDR2 FQGNSA come from the germline V gene. This CDR3 is built from 11 residues. CDR3 DNA: TGTGCCAGCAGCCAACTAGCGGTGCAGTTCTTC. Its protein is CASSQLAVQFF.

This chain joins TRBV2 and TRBJ1-2, with 7 bases fitting TRBD1. Germline-derived CDR1 and CDR2 are SNHLY and FYNNEI. This CDR3 has 12 residues. V was pared by 8 bases and J by 5 bases, with 5 bases of the junction left unmatched. CDR3 residues: CASPRGEYGYTF. The CDR3 DNA is TGTGCCAGCCCCAGGGGGGAATATGGCTACACCTTC.

A word on this clonotype: Being one base from a much bigger clone, this may be a read error. The J gene is TRBJ2-5, the V gene TRBV7-6; tentatively, D is TRBD1 (5 bases). The CDR3 extends over 12 amino acids. Germline CDR1 SGHVS, CDR2 FNYEAQ. Trimming pared 1 base from V and 9 bases from J, leaving 9 bases between. CDR3 sequence (DNA): TGTGCCAGCAGCTTAGATGTAGGGGCCCAGTACTTC. This sequence encodes CASSLDVGAQYF.

This clonotype was recorded once. This chain links TRBV7-9 with TRBJ1-3; D is uncertain. V shed 4 bases and J shed 6 bases, with 7 bases lying between them. The CDR3 is 12 amino acids. Germline V CDR1 and CDR2: SEHNR, FQNEAQ (reference sequence). DNA of the CDR3: TGTGCCAGCAGCTGGACTATAAACACCATATATTTT. Its translation is CASSWTINTIYF.

This sequence joins TRBV25-1 and TRBJ2-2; 15 bases agree with TRBD2. Trimming cost V 5 bases and J 5 bases; bases outside gene matches: 6. Germline-derived CDR1 and CDR2 are MGHDK and SYGVNS. This CDR3 contains 17 residues. In nucleotides, the CDR3 is TGTGCCAGCAGTCCGGGACTAGCGGGAGGAATAACCGGGGAGCTGTTTTTT. Translated, it gives CASSPGLAGGITGELFF.

On this clonotype itself: A much more abundant neighbour one base away suggests this may be a read error. The CDR3 nucleotides are TGTGCCACCAGTCCAACGACGGGTATACCGGAGACCCAGTACTTC. Translating it yields CATSPTTGIPETQYF. The genes are TRBV24-1 and TRBJ2-5; no firm D call. Germline V gene lookup returns CDR1 KGHDR and CDR2 SFDVKD. The CDR3 spans 15 residues. The V end was cut by 6 bases, the J end by 5 bases, with 18 bases between.

The chain links TRBV24-1 to TRBJ2-6; 8 positions agree with TRBD2. V dropped 7 bases and J dropped 2; count of bases not matched to a gene: 3. Germline values: CDR1 KGHDR, CDR2 SFDVKD. The CDR3 has 15 residues. DNA for the CDR3: TGTGCCACCAGCCCGGGAGGGACTGGGGCCAACGTCCTGACTTTC. Translating it yields CATSPGGTGANVLTF.